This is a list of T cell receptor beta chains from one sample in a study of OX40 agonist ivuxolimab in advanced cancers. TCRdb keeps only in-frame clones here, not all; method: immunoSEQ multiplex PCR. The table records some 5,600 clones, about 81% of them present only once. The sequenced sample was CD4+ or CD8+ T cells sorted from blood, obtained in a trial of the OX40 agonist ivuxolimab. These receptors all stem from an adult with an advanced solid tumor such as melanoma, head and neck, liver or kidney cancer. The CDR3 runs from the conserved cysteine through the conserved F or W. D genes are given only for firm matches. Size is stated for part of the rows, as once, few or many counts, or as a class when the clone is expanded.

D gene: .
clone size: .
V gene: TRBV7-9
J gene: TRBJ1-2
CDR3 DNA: TGTGCCAGCAGCCCGCCTGGGCCCAACTATGGCTACACCTTC
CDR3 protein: CASSPPGPNYGYTF

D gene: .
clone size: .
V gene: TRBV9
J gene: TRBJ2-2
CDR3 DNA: TGTGCCAGCAGCGTAGCCAAGGTGGGGGGCCACACCGGGGAGCTGTTTTTT
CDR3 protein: CASSVAKVGGHTGELFF

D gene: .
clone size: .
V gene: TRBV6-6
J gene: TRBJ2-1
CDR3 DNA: TGTGCCAGCAGTTATTTGACGGGGTGGGACAATGAGCAGTTCTTC
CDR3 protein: CASSYLTGWDNEQFF

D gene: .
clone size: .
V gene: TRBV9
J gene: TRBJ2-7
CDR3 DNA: TGTGCCAGCAGCCCGGGGAGGTCCTACGAGCAGTACTTC
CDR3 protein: CASSPGRSYEQYF

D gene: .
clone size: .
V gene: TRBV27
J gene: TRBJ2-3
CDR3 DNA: TGTGCCAGCAGTCTCCGTGAGAGGCTTGATACGCAGTATTTT
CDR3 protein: CASSLRERLDTQYF

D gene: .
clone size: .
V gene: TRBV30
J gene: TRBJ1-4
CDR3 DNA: TGTGCCTGGAGCCCGGGGGCAGGGGTGGGGGAAAAACTGTTTTTT
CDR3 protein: CAWSPGAGVGEKLFF

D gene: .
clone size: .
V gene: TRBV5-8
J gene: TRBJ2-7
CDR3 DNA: TGTGCCAGCAGCTCTTTGGGGCGCGAACAAGACGAGCAGTACTTC
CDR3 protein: CASSSLGREQDEQYF

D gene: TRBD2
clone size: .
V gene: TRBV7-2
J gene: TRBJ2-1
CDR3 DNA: TGTGCCAGTGGGGAGGGGGAGCAGTTCTTC
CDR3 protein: CASGEGEQFF

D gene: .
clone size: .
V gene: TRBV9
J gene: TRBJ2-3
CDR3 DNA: TGTGCCAGCAGCGTAGAGGTGTTCAGCACAGATACGCAGTATTTT
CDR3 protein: CASSVEVFSTDTQYF

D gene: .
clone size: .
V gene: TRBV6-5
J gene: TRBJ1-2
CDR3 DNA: TGTGCCCCCCAGGGTTCGAACTATGGCTACACCTTC
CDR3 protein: CAPQGSNYGYTF

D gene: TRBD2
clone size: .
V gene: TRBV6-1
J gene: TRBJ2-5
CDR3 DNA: TGTGCCAGCAGTGAGGTCCCTAGCGGGGAAGAGACCCAGTACTTC
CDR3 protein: CASSEVPSGEETQYF

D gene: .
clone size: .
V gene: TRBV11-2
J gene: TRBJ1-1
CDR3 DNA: TGTGCCAGCAGCTTACAGGGGCACGGGAACACTGAAGCTTTCTTT
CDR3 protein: CASSLQGHGNTEAFF

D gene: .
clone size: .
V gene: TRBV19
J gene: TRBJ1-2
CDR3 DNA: TGTGCCAGTTGGGGCCGCTATGGCTACACCTTC
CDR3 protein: CASWGRYGYTF

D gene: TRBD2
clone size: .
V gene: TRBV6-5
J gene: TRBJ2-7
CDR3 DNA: TGTGCCAGCAGTTTTACTAGCGGGGGGGGGTACGAGCAGTACTTC
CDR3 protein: CASSFTSGGGYEQYF

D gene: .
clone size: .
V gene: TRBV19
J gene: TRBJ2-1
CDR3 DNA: TGTGCCAGTAGTCTCGGGCAACAAGGTTTCTCCCAGCAGTTCTTC
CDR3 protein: CASSLGQQGFSQQFF

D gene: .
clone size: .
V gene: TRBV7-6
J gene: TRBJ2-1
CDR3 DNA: TGTGCCAGCAGCTTAGATGGTAGCGCTTACAATGAGCAGTTCTTC
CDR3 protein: CASSLDGSAYNEQFF

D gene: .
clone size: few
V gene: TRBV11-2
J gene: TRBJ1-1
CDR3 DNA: TGTGCCAGCAGCCCGGGGGCGACCAAAGCTTTCTTT
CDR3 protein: CASSPGATKAFF

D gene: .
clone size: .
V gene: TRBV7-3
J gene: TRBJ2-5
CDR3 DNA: TGTGCCAGCAGCTCGGGCGGCGGACTGCAAGAGACCCAGTACTTC
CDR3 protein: CASSSGGGLQETQYF

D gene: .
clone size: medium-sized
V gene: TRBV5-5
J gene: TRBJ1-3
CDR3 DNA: TGTGCCAGCAGCCCATCCCTGGCCTCTGGAAACACCATATATTTT
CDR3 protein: CASSPSLASGNTIYF

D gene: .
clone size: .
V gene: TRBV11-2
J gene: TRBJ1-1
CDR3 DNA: TGTGCCAGCAGCCAACCCATTTCCGGGTATGAAAACACTGAAGCTTTCTTT
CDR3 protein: CASSQPISGYENTEAFF

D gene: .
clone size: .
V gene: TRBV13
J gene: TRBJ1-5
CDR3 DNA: TGTGCCAGCAGCCTGGGGGCCAATGGGGCGCCCCAGCATTTT
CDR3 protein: CASSLGANGAPQHF

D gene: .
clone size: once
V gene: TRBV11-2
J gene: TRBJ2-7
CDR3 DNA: TGTGCCAGCAGCTTAGACAGACATTTGGCCGAGCAGTACTTC
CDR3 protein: CASSLDRHLAEQYF

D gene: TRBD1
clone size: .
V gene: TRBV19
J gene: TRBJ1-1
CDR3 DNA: TGTGCCAGTAGTAGACAGGGGGCTGCTGAAGCTTTCTTT
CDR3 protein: CASSRQGAAEAFF

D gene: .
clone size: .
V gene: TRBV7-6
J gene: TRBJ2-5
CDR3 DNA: TGTGCCAGCAGCTTTGGCGGGGGCCTCTCGGAGACCCAGTACTTC
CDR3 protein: CASSFGGGLSETQYF

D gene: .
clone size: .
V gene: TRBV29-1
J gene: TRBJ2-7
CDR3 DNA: TGCAGCGCGACAGCGGACTACGAGCAGTACTTC
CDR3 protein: CSATADYEQYF

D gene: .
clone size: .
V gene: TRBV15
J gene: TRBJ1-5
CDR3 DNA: TGTGCCACCAGCAGAGATCGGCGCAGGCATCAGCCCCAGCATTTT
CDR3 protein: CATSRDRRRHQPQHF

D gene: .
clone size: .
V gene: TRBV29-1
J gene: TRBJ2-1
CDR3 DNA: TGCAGCGTTGTCGGGGGCATACACAATGAGCAGTTCTTC
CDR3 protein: CSVVGGIHNEQFF

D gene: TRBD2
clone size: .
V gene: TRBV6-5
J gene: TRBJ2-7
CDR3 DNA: TGTGCCAGCAGTACCTACGGGAGGGAGCTTTACGAGCAGTACTTC
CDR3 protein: CASSTYGRELYEQYF

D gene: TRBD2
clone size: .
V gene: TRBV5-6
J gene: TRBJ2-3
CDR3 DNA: TGTGCCAGCAGCTTGACTAGCGGGGGAGCAGATACGCAGTATTTT
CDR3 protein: CASSLTSGGADTQYF

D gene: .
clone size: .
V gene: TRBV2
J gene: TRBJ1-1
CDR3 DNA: TGTGCCAGCAGGGAAACCAACACTGAAGCTTTCTTT
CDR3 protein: CASRETNTEAFF

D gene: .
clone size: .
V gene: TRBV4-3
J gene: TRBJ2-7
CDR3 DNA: TGCGCCAGCAGCCAAGGGCCCACGGGTGGCTACGAGCAGTACTTC
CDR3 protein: CASSQGPTGGYEQYF

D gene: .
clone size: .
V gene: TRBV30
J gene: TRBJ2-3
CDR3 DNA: TGTGCCTGGAGTGTACAGGGATTTGGGGGAGATACGCAGTATTTT
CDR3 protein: CAWSVQGFGGDTQYF

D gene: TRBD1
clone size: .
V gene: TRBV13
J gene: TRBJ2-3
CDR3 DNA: TGTGCCAGCAGCCCTGGACAGGGGGCTACAGATACGCAGTATTTT
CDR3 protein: CASSPGQGATDTQYF

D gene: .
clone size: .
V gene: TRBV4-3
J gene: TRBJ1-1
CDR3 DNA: TGCGCCAGCAGCCTCGAAATGAACACTGAAGCTTTCTTT
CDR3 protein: CASSLEMNTEAFF

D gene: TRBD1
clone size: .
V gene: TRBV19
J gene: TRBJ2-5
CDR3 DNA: TGTGCCAGTAGTATAGTTATACAGGGGCAAGAGACCCAGTACTTC
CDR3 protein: CASSIVIQGQETQYF

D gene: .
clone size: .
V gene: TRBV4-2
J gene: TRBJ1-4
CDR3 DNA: TGTGCCAGCAGCCAAGATTTGGCCAGGGTAGTTGAAAAACTGTTTTTT
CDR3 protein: CASSQDLARVVEKLFF

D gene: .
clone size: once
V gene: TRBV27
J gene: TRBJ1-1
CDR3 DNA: TGTGCCAGCAGTTTATCGAGGGGAACTGAAGCTTTCTTT
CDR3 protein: CASSLSRGTEAFF

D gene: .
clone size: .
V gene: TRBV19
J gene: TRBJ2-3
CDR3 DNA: TGTGCCAGTAGTATTGGGGGGGATACGCAGTATTTT
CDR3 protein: CASSIGGDTQYF

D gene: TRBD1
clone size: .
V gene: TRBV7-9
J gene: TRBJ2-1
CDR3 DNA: TGTGCCAGCAGCTCGAGGACAGGGGGGAATGAGCAGTTCTTC
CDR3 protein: CASSSRTGGNEQFF

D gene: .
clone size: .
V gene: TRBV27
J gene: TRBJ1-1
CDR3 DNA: TGTGCCAGCGCCCAGGGTATGTTGACTGAAGCTTTCTTT
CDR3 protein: CASAQGMLTEAFF

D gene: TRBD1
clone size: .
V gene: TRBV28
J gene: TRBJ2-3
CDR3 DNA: TGTGCCAGCAGTTTATGGGACAGGGCCAATTACGATACGCAGTATTTT
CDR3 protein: CASSLWDRANYDTQYF

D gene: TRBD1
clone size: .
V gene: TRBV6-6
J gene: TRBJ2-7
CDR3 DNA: TGTGCCAGCAGTTACTCGACAGGGGTGGCCTACGAGCAGTACTTC
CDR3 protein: CASSYSTGVAYEQYF

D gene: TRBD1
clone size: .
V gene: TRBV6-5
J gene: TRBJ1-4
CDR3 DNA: TGTGCCAGCAGTTACACGGACAGGGACCTTAATGAAAAACTGTTTTTT
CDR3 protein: CASSYTDRDLNEKLFF

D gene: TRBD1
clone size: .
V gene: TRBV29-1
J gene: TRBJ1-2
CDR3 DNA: TGCAGCGCCCTGGACAGGGGGCTTGGAAGCTACACCTTC
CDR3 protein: CSALDRGLGSYTF

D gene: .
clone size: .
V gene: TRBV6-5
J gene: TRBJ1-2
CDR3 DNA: TGTGCCAGCAGTTATAAGGCGGACTATGGCTACACCTTC
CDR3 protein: CASSYKADYGYTF

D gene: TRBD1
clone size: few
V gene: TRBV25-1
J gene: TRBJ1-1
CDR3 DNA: TGTGCCAGCAGCTACAGGGGGAACACTGAAGCTTTCTTT
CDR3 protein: CASSYRGNTEAFF

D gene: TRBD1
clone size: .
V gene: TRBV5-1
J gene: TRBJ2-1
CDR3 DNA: TGCGCCAGTCGGGACAGCCCAGACAATGAGCAGTTCTTC
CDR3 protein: CASRDSPDNEQFF

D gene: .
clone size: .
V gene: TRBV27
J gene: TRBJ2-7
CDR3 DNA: TGTGCCAGCGTCGGGACGGCCTACGAGCAGTACTTC
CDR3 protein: CASVGTAYEQYF

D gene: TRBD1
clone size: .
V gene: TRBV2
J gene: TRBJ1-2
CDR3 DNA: TGTGCCAGCAGTGAGGGACAGGGCTATGGCTACACCTTC
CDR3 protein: CASSEGQGYGYTF

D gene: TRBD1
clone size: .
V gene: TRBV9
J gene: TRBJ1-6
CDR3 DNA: TGTGCCAGCAGCGTATCAGGGGGAGGATCACCCCTCCACTTT
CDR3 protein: CASSVSGGGSPLHF

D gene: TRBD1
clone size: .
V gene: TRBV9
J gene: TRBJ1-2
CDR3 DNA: TGTGCCAGCACCCATATTGACAGGGCCTATGGCTACACCTTC
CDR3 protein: CASTHIDRAYGYTF

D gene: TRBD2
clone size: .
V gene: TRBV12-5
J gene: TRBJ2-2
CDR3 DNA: TGTGCTAGTGGCCCAAGCGGGGGGGACGACACCGGGGAGCTGTTTTTT
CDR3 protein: CASGPSGGDDTGELFF

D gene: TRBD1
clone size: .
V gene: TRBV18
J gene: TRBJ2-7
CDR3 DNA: TGTGCCAGCTCACCAACCGGGACAGCATCCTACGAGCAGTACTTC
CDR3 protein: CASSPTGTASYEQYF

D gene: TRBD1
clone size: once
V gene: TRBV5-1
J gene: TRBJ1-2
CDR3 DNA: TGCGCCAGCAGCTACCAAGACAGGGCGGGTGGCTACACCTTC
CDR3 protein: CASSYQDRAGGYTF

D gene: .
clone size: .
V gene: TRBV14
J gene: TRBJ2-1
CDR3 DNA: TGTGCCAGCAGCCTAGGGGGGAAGCAGTTCTTC
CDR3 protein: CASSLGGKQFF

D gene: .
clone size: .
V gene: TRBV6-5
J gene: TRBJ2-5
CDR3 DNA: TGTGCCAGCAGGAGCCTTTCAGGGGTTAGCGAGACCCAGTACTTC
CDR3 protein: CASRSLSGVSETQYF

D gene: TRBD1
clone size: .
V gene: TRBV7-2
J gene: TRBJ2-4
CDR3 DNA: TGTGCCAGCAGCGACATCCGCCGGGACAGCAAAAACATTCAGTACTTC
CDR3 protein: CASSDIRRDSKNIQYF

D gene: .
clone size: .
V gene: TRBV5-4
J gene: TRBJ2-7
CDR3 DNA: TGTGCCAGCAGCTTGGTCGGGGACGACGAGCAGTACTTC
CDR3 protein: CASSLVGDDEQYF

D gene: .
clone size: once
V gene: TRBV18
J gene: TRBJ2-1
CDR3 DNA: TGTGCCAGCTCACCACTCGGTGGGGGAAACAATGAGCAGTTCTTC
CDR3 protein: CASSPLGGGNNEQFF

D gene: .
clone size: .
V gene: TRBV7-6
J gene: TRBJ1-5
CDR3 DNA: TGTGCCAGCAGCTTATCCAGTCTTAAGGCGGGCAATCAGCCCCAGCATTTT
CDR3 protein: CASSLSSLKAGNQPQHF